The sequence of this T cell receptor beta chain was determined in a study of regulatory T cells in long-lasting Graves disease. This clonotype was counted at least ten times. Time point noted: newly diagnosed GD, antithyroid drugs for less than 3 months. Researchers made the TCR library from RNA that was extracted from PBMCs. Germline CDR1 reads DFQATT; CDR2 reads SNEGSKA (reference sequence). With 0 bases removed from V and 7 bases from J, the gap between germline ends came to 16 bases. The length of the CDR3 is 15 residues. HTBI primers from iRepertoire and Arm-PCR of CDR3 regions yielded the TCR beta libraries. TCRdb itself ran the multiplex PCR reads through MiXCR, one entry per CDR3 protein. The profile shows 400,000 to 500,000 distinct CDR3 sequences, approximately 16% of them singletons. These records were also assigned to another study, of T cells in Graves' hyperthyroidism and ophthalmopathy.

The chain combines TRBV20-1 with TRBJ2-1; a weak D match, TRBD2 (5 bases). The sequence derives from a woman aged 18-30 years with Graves disease. This specimen consisted of peripheral blood mononuclear cells (PBMCs), obtained at new diagnosis, from a patient treated with antithyroid drugs. CDR3 region: CSARDIAGPGNEQFF. The CDR3 DNA is TGCAGTGCTAGAGATATTGCGGGTCCGGGGAATGAGCAGTTCTTC.